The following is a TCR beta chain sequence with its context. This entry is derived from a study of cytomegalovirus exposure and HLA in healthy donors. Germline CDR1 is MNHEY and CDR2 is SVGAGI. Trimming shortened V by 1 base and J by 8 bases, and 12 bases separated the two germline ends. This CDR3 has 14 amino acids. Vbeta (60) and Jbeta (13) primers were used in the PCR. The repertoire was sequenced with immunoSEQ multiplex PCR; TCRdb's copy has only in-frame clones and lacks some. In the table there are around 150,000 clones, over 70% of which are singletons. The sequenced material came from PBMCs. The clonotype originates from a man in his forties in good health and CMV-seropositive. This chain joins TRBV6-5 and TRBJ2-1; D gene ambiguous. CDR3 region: CASSYYSPIDEQFF. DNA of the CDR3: TGTGCCAGCAGTTACTATAGTCCGATCGATGAGCAGTTCTTC.